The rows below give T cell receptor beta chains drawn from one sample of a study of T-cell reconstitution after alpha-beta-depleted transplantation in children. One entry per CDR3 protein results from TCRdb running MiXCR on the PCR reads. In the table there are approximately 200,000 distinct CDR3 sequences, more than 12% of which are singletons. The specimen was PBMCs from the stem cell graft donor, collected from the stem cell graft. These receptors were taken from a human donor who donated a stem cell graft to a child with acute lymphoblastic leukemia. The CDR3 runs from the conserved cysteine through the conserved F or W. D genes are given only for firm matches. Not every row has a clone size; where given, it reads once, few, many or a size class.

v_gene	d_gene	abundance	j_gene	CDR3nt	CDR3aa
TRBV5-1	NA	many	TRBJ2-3	TGCGCCAGCAGCTTGAACGGGATGGAAGATACGCAGTATTTT	CASSLNGMEDTQYF
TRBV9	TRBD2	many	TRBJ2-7	TGTGCCAGCAGCGTCACACTAGCGGGAGTCGACGAGCAGTACTTC	CASSVTLAGVDEQYF
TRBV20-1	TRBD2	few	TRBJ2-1	TGCAGTGCTAGATCCCGGACTAGCGGGAGTAGGCACAATGAGCAGTTCTTC	CSARSRTSGSRHNEQFF
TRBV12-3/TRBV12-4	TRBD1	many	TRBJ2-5	TGTGCCAGCAGTATAACCGGGACAGGCTACCAAGAGACCCAGTACTTC	CASSITGTGYQETQYF
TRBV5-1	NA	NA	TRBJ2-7	TGCGCCAGCAGCTTAGGGGTCACGGCCTACGAGCAGTACTTC	CASSLGVTAYEQYF
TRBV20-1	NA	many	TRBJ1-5	TGCAGTGCGGTCGCCCGGGACATCCATCAGCCCCAGCATTTT	CSAVARDIHQPQHF
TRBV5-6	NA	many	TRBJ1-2	TGTGCCAGCAGTTATGCGGGGGAGAATGGCTACACCTTC	CASSYAGENGYTF
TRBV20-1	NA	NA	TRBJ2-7	TGCAGTGCCAATTCCGGGACACGGATAAACTCCTACGAGCAGTACTTC	CSANSGTRINSYEQYF
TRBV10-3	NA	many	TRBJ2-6	TGTGCCATCTTGCTCTCTGGGGCCAACGTCCTGACTTTC	CAILLSGANVLTF
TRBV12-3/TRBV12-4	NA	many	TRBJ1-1	TGTGCCAGCAGTCCGTCCCGGGTCCTCACTGAAGCTTTCTTT	CASSPSRVLTEAFF
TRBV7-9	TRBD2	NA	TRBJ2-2	TGTGCCAGCAGCTTAGCCGGGACTAGCTTCTCCACCGGGGAGCTGTTTTTT	CASSLAGTSFSTGELFF